This passage covers 13 T cell receptor beta chains from one sample sequenced in a study of human T cells and chemical hapten exposure. TCRdb passed the RACE reads through MiXCR, listing each CDR3 protein once. Here the sample spans over 30,000 distinct CDR3 sequences, less than 8.5% being singletons. As for time point: pre-sensitization, week 0. Treatment specified: therapeutic diphenylcyclopropenone sensitization with weekly scalp DPC. The sequences come from whole blood, collected in connection with sensitization to the hapten diphenylcyclopropenone (DPC). These receptors were taken from a woman aged 50 to 60 with alopecia areata. Some clones in this sample may be carry-over from other donors' samples.

This clonotype was found many times. The chain is built from TRBV5-1 and TRBJ1-4; tentative D call: TRBD1 (5 bases). V lost 4 bases, J lost 7 bases, and 20 bases lay in between. Germline V gene lookup returns CDR1 SGHRS and CDR2 YFSETQ. CDR3 length: 16 residues. Here the CDR3 reads CASSPLTPQRGEKLFF. CDR3 DNA sequence: TGCGCCAGCAGCCCCCTGACTCCCCAAAGGGGTGAAAAACTGTTTTTT.

This clonotype has just a few counts. A much more abundant neighbour one base away suggests this may be a read error. The rearrangement joins TRBV5-1 to TRBJ1-5, with 9 bases fitting TRBD1. This CDR3 comprises 15 residues. The germline CDR1 and CDR2 sequences are SGHRS and YFSETQ. The CDR3 sequence is CVSSLNRGRYQPQHF. The CDR3 bases are TGCGTCAGCAGCTTGAACAGGGGGCGCTATCAGCCCCAGCATTTT.

This chain connects TRBV28 to TRBJ2-7, with 8 bases lining up with TRBD1. V lost 5 bases and J lost 1; bases outside the gene matches: 10. The CDR3 sequence is 16 residues long. Germline V gene data show CDR1 as MDHEN and CDR2 as SYDVKM. CDR3 sequence reads: CASSTLGQGVSYEQYF. The CDR3 DNA reads TGTGCCAGCAGTACCCTAGGACAGGGAGTGTCCTACGAGCAGTACTTC.

This clonotype was seen more than once but under ten times. CDR3 sequence: CASSLDSQGAWNEQFF. CDR3 sequence (DNA): TGTGCCAGCAGCTTAGATTCCCAGGGGGCGTGGAATGAGCAGTTCTTC. The V call is TRBV11-2, the J call TRBJ2-1; TRBD1 matches 8 bases. J was trimmed by 7 bases and V by 0 bases; bases with no gene match: 8. Per the germline V gene, CDR1 is SGHAT and CDR2 is FQNNGV. CDR3 size: 16 residues.

In its sample, this clonotype was seen many times. The V call is TRBV6-2 or TRBV6-3, the J call TRBJ2-1; 14 nucleotides match TRBD2. Germline V gene lookup returns CDR1 MNHEY and CDR2 SVGEGT. V gave up 5 bases and J gave up 8 bases; unmatched junction bases: 8. The CDR3 length is 16 residues. CDR3 bases: TGTGCCAGCAGTCCCCGACTAGCGGGAGGGCCCCATGAGCAGTTCTTC. It encodes CASSPRLAGGPHEQFF.

This clonotype was recorded at least ten times. V gene TRBV7-3 combines with J gene TRBJ2-1; D is possibly TRBD1 or TRBD2 (5 bases each). The CDR3 consists of 15 residues. V lost 6 bases and J 4 bases, leaving 16 bases between the germline ends. Germline V gene lookup returns CDR1 SGHTA and CDR2 FQGTGA. CDR3 loop: CASSLDGTRYNEQFF. Here the CDR3 DNA reads TGTGCCAGCAGTTTAGACGGGACCCGGTACAATGAGCAGTTCTTC.

This clonotype was observed at least ten times. The chain uses TRBV7-8 and TRBJ2-1, with D uncertain. V lost 1 base and J 5 bases, leaving 9 bases between the germline ends. Germline lookup yields CDR1 SGHVS and CDR2 FQNEAQ. The CDR3 has 14 amino acids. The CDR3 DNA is TGTGCCAGCAGCTTAGGAAGCCCAGACAATGAGCAGTTCTTC. The encoded protein is CASSLGSPDNEQFF.

This clonotype was counted only a few times. The chain is built from TRBV7-2 and TRBJ1-4; TRBD1 matches 9 bases. The junction had 14 bases not matched to a gene; V was cut back by 5 bases and J by 10 bases. The CDR3 has 16 amino acids. Germline V gene lookup returns CDR1 SGHTA and CDR2 FQGNSA. The CDR3 DNA follows: TGTGCCAGCAGCAAGCCGTCCGGGACAGGGATTCGAAAACTGTTTTTT. Amino acids: CASSKPSGTGIRKLFF.

This clonotype came up many times. V gene TRBV12-3 or TRBV12-4 combines with J gene TRBJ2-7; 8 bases align to TRBD2. This CDR3 region has 16 residues. J lost 2 bases, V lost 6 bases, and 12 bases had no gene match. CDR3 nucleotide sequence: TGTGCCAGCAGCCCAAGAGGACTAGCCGTAACCTACGAGCAGTACTTC. It encodes CASSPRGLAVTYEQYF.

The genes are TRBV2 and TRBJ1-2; D is possibly TRBD1 (6 bases). The germline V gene encodes CDR1 SNHLY and CDR2 FYNNEI. Between the trimmed V and J ends, which lost 6 bases and 6 bases, there was a span of 17 bases. The CDR3 has 14 amino acids. The CDR3 DNA is TGTGCCAGCAGCGTGGGACAAAGGAGTGATGGCTACACCTTC. This encodes CASSVGQRSDGYTF.

This clonotype was seen ten or more times. The chain couples TRBV18 to TRBJ1-3; no firm D call. With 3 bases removed from V and 2 bases from J, the gap between germline ends came to 17 bases. Germline CDR1 and CDR2: KGHSH and LQKENI. The CDR3 contains 17 residues. The CDR3 nucleotides are TGTGCCAGCTCACCCTCTGGAGGAGTCGGGGCTGGAAACACCATATATTTT. As protein: CASSPSGGVGAGNTIYF.

This clonotype was counted ten times or more. The chain's CDR3 is CASSRGTDGTYEQYF. The DNA for the CDR3 is TGTGCCAGCAGCCGGGGGACGGACGGAACCTACGAGCAGTACTTC. This chain joins TRBV7-3 and TRBJ2-7; D may be TRBD2 (6 bases). The CDR3 totals 15 residues. Trimming took off 5 bases at V and 2 bases at J, with 16 bases between the two ends. Germline assignment: CDR1 SGHTA and CDR2 FQGTGA.

V gene TRBV5-4 combines with J gene TRBJ2-3; 7 positions match TRBD1. Looked up from germline, CDR1 is SGHNT and CDR2 is YYREEE (reference sequence). The CDR3 is made up of 16 amino acids. The ends lost 0 bases at V and 2 bases at J; junction bases unmatched: 6. CDR3 nucleotide sequence: TGTGCCAGCAGCTTGGGGGCAGGGGGAAACACAGATACGCAGTATTTT. This translates into CASSLGAGGNTDTQYF.